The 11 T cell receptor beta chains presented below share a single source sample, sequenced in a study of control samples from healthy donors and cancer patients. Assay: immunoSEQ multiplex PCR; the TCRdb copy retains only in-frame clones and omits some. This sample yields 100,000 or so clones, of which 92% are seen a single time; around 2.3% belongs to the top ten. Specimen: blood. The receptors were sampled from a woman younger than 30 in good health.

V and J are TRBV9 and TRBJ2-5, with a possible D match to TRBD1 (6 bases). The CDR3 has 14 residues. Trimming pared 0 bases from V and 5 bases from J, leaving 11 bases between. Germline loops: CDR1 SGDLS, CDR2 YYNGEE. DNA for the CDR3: TGTGCCAGCAGCGTAGTAGGGGGTTGGGAGACCCAGTACTTC. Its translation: CASSVVGGWETQYF.

CDR3 DNA sequence: TGTGCCAGCAGTGAATATATCTATAACAATGAGCAGTTCTTC. It specifies CASSEYIYNNEQFF. The chain recombines TRBV25-1 with TRBJ2-1; no reliable D call. Trimming pared 0 bases from V and 5 bases from J, leaving 8 bases between. The CDR3 runs 14 residues. The germline V gene has CDR1 MGHDK and CDR2 SYGVNS. The full variable domain, rest sourced from reference TRBV25-1 and TRBJ2-1, is EADIYQTPRYLVIGTGKKITLECSQTMGHDKMYWYQQDPGMELHLIHYSYGVNSTEKGDLSSESTVSRIRTEHFPLTLESARPSHTSQYLCASSEYIYNNEQFFGPGTRLTVL.

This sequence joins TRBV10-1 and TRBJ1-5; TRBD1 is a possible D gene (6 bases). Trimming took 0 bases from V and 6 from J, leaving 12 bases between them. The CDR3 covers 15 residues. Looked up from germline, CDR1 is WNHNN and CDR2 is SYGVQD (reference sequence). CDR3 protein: CASSESRGRSQPQHF. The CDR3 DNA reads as TGCGCCAGCAGTGAGTCCAGGGGAAGGAGTCAGCCCCAGCATTTT.

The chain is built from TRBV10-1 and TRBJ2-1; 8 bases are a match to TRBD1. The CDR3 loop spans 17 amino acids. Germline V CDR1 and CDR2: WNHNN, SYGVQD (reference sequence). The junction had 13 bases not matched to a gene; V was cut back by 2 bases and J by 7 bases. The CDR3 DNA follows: TGCGCCAGCAGTGAGACAAATCAGGGGGCGACCAGGAATGAGCAGTTCTTC. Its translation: CASSETNQGATRNEQFF.

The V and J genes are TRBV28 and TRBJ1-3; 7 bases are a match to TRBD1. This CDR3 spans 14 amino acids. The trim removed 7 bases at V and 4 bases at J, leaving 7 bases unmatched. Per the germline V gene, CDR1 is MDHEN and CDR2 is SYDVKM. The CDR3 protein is CASITSGGGNTIYF. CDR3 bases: TGTGCCAGCATTACCTCAGGGGGAGGAAACACCATATATTTT.

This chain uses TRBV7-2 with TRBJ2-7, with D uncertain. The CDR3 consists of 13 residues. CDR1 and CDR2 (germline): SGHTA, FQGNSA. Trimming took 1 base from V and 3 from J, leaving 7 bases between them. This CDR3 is CASSLGPNYEQYF. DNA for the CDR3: TGTGCCAGCAGCTTAGGCCCGAACTACGAGCAGTACTTC.

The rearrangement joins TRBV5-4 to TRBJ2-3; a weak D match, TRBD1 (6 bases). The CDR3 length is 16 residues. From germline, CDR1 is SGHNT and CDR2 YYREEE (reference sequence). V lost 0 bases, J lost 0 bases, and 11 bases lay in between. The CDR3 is CASSLVDRTSTDTQYF. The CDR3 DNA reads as TGTGCCAGCAGCTTGGTCGACAGGACCAGCACAGATACGCAGTATTTT.

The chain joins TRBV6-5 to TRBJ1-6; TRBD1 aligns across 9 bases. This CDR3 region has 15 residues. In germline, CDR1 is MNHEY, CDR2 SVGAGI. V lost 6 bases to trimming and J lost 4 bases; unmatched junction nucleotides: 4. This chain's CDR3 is CASRQGALYNSPLHF. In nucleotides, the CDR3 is TGTGCCAGCAGACAGGGGGCTCTTTATAATTCACCCCTCCACTTT.

DNA for the CDR3: TGTGCCAGCAGTGAATTGGTGACAGGAGAATACAATCAGCCCCAGCATTTT. This encodes CASSELVTGEYNQPQHF. V is TRBV6-1 and J is TRBJ1-5, with D perhaps matching TRBD1 (6 bases). Germline CDR1 is MNHNS and CDR2 is SASEGT. Trimming pared 2 bases from V and 3 bases from J, leaving 17 bases between. The CDR3 covers 17 residues.

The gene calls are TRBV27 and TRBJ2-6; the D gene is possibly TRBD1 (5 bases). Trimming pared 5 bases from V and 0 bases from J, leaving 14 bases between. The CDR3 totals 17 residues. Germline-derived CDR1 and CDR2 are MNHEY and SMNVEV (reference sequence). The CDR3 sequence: CASSHKGQISGANVLTF. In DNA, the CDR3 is TGTGCCAGCAGTCATAAAGGACAAATCTCTGGGGCCAACGTCCTGACTTTC.

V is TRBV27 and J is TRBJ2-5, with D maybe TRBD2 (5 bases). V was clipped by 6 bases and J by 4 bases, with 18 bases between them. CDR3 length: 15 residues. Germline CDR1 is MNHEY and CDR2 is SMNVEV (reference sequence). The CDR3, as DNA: TGTGCCAGCAGCCGAACCTCGGGGATTGGAGAGACCCAGTACTTC. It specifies CASSRTSGIGETQYF.